This TCR beta chain was sequenced in a study of T cell clonality in common variable immunodeficiency. Aged about 8 to 65 years, CVID subjects averaged roughly 39 years old. This clone was seen only a few times. Antigen unknown. The read halts 3 residues ahead of the CDR3 end, with the missing end drawn from the germline J gene. Measured with immunoSEQ multiplex PCR; TCRdb has only the in-frame clones, and not every one. The sample was found to contain around 19,000 clones, and every one recurs. CDR3 size: 12 residues. Germline-derived CDR1 and CDR2 are SGHDT and YYEEEE. Trimming removed 4 bases from V and 6 bases from J, with 11 bases in between. Study results and caveats: In common variable immunodeficiency, TCR beta chains reportedly carried fewer deletions and N-nucleotide insertions.

The TCR sequence derives from a human donor with common variable immunodeficiency. The V and J genes are TRBV5-6 and TRBJ2-7, with D possibly matching TRBD2 (6 bases). The sequencing sample was made of peripheral blood mononuclear cells. The CDR3 bases that were read are TGTGCCAGCAGCCCGGAAGCGGGCGAG. As protein: CASSPEAGE. The whole CDR3 region reads CASSPEAGEQYF.